One TCR beta chain is described in this entry. It was across several immunoSEQ plates that each subset's genomic DNA was evenly split. Input per replicate PCR of unsorted PBMC was about 300 ng DNA, corresponding to roughly 30,000 T cell genomes. Sequenced by immunoSEQ multiplex PCR; TCRdb stores in-frame clones only, minus some. Found here are hundreds of thousands of clones, roughly three quarters of them singletons; the top ten hold around 12%. These data originate in a study of shared clonotypes between healthy human individuals. Study background: With ages of 18 to 49, the donors were a couple of women and three men.

Trimming cost V 3 bases and J 5 bases; bases outside gene matches: 6. This CDR3 contains 15 residues. The germline gives CDR1 SGDLS, CDR2 YYNGEE. V and J are TRBV9 and TRBJ2-2; 8 nucleotides align to TRBD1. The receptor's source is a woman between 40 and 50 years old in good health. Some clones in this sample may be carry-over from other donors' samples. Input material: PBMCs. Written as DNA, the CDR3 is TGTGCCAGCAGCGACCCCAGGGGGCCGACCGGGGAGCTGTTTTTT. This gives the protein CASSDPRGPTGELFF.